Reported below is one TCR beta chain. This clonotype has at least ten counts. It lacks a known antigen. No clone much larger than this one lies a single base away; base qualities are absent. Germline trimming: 5 bases from V, 8 bases from J; junction bases outside gene matches: 9. CDR3 length: 15 amino acids, cysteine to phenylalanine. CDR3 DNA only is kept here, 45 bases in frame from base 1. As encoded in the germline V gene, CDR1 is SGHRS while CDR2 is YFSETQ. The TCR beta CDR3 regions were amplified from RNA transcripts. The first round of RT-PCR for the TCR CDR3 was performed with the HTBI primer set and the Qiagen OneStep RT-PCR kit. The libraries were constructed in a second round of multiplex PCR and then size-selected and purified. Libraries were sequenced paired-end with 100 bp reads on an Illumina HiSeq2000. On the authors' methods: SOAPnuke was used to process the raw data, with reads discarded if the reads contained adapters or uncalled bases, had a mean Phred below 15, or lacked an exact constant-primer or identifier match. High-quality paired reads were merged using COPE v1.2.5, and each unique nucleotide sequence was defined as a clonotype. Clonotypes were aligned to IMGT TRBV, TRBD and TRBJ reference segments using MiTCR v1.1. The analysis included only V-J combinations with a frequency above 0.0001, which together covered around 99% of the repertoires. The TCS score was defined as F50 (clonal expansion) divided by E x V (chaos), with BLOSUM62-based TCRdist calculated between CDR3 peptides within each V-J. Welch's t-statistics and random forest reduced roughly 500 V-J features to about 12, which were used in a naive Bayes classifier (R e1071). TCRdb handled the public reads itself, with Q25 trimming in fastp and clone calling in MiXCR, and kept productive beta chains. Rows with one shared CDR3 protein collapse into an entry with the most common genes and DNA. These V and J calls are TCRdb output, not the study's own analysis. This sample comprises 620,000 or so distinct CDR3 sequences, about 14% of them detected only once. Approximately 13% of the sample is taken by the ten largest.

Ophthalmopathy patients had moderately to severely active disease, with a Clinical Activity Score of 3 or more, a NOSPECS grade of 4 or more, and a disease duration of less than 3 months. The study excluded patients with uncontrolled infections, other autoimmune diseases, pregnancy or lactation. Clinical symptoms, serum thyroxine and TRAb, thyroid ultrasound, and orbital computed tomography formed the basis for the diagnoses. PBMCs were isolated from around 10 ml of fresh peripheral blood by Ficoll-Paque density gradient centrifugation. Total RNA was extracted with Trizol reagent, and quality was checked on an Agilent 2100 Bioanalyzer. The data belong to a study of T cells in Graves' hyperthyroidism and ophthalmopathy (dated by TCRdb to about 2019). Study-level background: Peripheral blood was collected at initial diagnosis, before any treatment. Once sampling was done, hyperthyroidism patients were given methimazole at a starting dose of 30 mg daily, whereas ophthalmopathy patients were given high-dose intravenous methylprednisolone. In roughly six Graves' hyperthyroidism patients, the study also compared T-cell repertoires from thyroid tissue with T-cell repertoires from blood. For training and testing, the 100 or so patients in the discovery cohort were randomly divided in a 7:3 ratio. To identify distinguishing TCR V-J signatures, a discovery cohort of roughly 100 patients was used, comprising 40 to 45 with Graves' ophthalmopathy and 57 with stable Graves' hyperthyroidism. The paper reports TCR Vbeta CDR3 sequencing of more than 120 peripheral blood samples: 40 to 45 ophthalmopathy, 75 to 80 hyperthyroidism and around 17 progressor patients. Whether ophthalmopathy could be predicted prospectively was tested in an independent validation cohort made up of about 20 hyperthyroidism patients plus 17 patients who later progressed to ophthalmopathy. The full study reports these points: During validation, the model predicted progression to ophthalmopathy a median of around 6 months ahead of onset, with almost 71% sensitivity and roughly 72% specificity. Ophthalmopathy was separated from stable hyperthyroidism by a 13 V-J signature model, with approximately 90% sensitivity and just over 81% specificity obtained in cross-validation and 80%/75% obtained in testing. Most expanded thyroid clonotypes (frequency above 0.001) were also detected in blood, a finding suggesting that blood repertoires may reflect thyroid immune responses. No statistical method was used to set the sample size in advance, and investigators knew the group allocation.

The V and J segments used are TRBV5-1 and TRBJ2-1, with 11 bases matching TRBD2. The sequencing sample was made of blood. The clonotype originates from a woman between 50 and 59 years old with Graves' ophthalmopathy. The DNA sequence is given as TGCGCCAGCAGACTGGTGGCTAGCGGGAGGTATGAGCAGTTCTTC. The resulting protein is CASRLVASGRYEQFF.